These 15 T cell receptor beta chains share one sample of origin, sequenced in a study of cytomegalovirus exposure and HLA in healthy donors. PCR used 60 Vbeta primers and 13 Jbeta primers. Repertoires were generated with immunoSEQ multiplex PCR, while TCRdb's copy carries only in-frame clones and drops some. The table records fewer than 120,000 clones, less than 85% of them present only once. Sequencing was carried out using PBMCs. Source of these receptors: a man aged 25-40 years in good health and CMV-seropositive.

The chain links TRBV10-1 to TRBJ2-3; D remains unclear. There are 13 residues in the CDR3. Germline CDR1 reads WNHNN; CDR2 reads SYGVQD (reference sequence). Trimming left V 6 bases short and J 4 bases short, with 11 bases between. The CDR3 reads CASSVRNSDTQYF. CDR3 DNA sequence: TGCGCCAGCAGCGTCAGGAACTCAGATACGCAGTATTTT.

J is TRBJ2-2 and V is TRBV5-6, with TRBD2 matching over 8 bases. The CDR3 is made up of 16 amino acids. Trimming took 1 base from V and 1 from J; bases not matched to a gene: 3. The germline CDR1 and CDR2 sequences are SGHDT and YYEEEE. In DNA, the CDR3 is TGTGCCAGCAGCTTGCCGGGGGGGATGAACACCGGGGAGCTGTTTTTT. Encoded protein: CASSLPGGMNTGELFF.

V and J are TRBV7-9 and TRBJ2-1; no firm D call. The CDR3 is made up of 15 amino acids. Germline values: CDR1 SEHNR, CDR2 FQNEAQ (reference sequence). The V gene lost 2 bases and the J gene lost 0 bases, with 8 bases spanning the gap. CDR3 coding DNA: TGTGCCAGCAGCTTACCGGTCCTCTCCTACAATGAGCAGTTCTTC. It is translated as CASSLPVLSYNEQFF.

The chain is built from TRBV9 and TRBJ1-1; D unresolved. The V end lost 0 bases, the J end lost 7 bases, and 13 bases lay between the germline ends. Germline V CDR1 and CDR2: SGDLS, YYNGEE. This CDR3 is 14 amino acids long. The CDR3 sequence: CASSVGGTASEAFF. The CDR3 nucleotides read TGTGCCAGCAGCGTAGGAGGAACGGCCAGTGAAGCTTTCTTT.

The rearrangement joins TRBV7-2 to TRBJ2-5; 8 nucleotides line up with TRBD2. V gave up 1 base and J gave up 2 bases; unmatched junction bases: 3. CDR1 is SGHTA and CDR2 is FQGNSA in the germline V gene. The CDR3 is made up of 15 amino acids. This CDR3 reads CASSLVGLGQETQYF. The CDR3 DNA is TGTGCCAGCAGCTTAGTGGGACTAGGGCAAGAGACCCAGTACTTC.

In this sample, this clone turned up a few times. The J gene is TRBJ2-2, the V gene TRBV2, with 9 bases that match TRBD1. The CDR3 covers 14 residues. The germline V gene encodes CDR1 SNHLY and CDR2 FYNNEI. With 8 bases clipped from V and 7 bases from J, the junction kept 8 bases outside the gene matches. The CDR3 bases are TGTGCCAGCGGACCGGGGACAGGGAGCGGGGAGCTGTTTTTT. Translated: CASGPGTGSGELFF. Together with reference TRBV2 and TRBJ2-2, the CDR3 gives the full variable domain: EPEVTQTPSHQVTQMGQEVILRCVPISNHLYFYWYRQILGQKVEFLVSFYNNEISEKSEIFDDQFSVERPDGSNFTLKIRSTKLEDSAMYFCASGPGTGSGELFFGEGSRLTVL.

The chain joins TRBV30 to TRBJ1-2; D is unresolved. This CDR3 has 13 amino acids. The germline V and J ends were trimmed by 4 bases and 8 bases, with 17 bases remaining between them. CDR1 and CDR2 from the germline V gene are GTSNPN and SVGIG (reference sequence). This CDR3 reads CAWMKRRILGYTF. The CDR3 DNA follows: TGTGCCTGGATGAAAAGGCGGATCCTCGGCTACACCTTC.

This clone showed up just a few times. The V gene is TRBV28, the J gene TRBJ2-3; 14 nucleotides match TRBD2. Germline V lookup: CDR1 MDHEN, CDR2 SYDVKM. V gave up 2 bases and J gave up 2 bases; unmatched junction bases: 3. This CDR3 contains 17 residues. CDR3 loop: CASSLGTSGGNTDTQYF. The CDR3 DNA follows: TGTGCCAGCAGTTTAGGGACTAGCGGGGGAAACACAGATACGCAGTATTTT.

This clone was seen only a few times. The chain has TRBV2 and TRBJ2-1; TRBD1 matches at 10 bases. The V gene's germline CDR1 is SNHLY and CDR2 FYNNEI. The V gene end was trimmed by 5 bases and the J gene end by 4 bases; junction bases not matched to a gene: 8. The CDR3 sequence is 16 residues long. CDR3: CASSYPRDRGYNEQFF. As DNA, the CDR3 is TGTGCCAGCAGTTATCCCCGGGACAGGGGTTACAATGAGCAGTTCTTC.

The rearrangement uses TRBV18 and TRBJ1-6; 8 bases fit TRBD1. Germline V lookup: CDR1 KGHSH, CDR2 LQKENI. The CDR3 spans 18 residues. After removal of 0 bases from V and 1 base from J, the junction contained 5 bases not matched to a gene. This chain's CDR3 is CASSPPNQGASYNSPLHF. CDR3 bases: TGTGCCAGCTCACCACCGAATCAGGGGGCATCCTATAATTCACCCCTCCACTTT.

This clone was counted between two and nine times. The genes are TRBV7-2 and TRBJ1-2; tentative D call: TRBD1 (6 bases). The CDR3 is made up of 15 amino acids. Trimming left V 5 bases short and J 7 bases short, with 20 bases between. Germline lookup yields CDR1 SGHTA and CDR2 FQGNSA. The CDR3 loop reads CASSPWGGGQVGYTF. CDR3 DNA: TGTGCCAGCAGCCCATGGGGGGGCGGGCAAGTTGGCTACACCTTC.

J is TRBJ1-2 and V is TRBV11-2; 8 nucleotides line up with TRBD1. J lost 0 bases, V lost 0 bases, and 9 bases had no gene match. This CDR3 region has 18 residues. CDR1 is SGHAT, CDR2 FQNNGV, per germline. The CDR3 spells CASSLEGGRGPSNYGYTF. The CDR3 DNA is TGTGCCAGCAGCTTAGAAGGGGGCAGGGGGCCATCTAACTATGGCTACACCTTC.

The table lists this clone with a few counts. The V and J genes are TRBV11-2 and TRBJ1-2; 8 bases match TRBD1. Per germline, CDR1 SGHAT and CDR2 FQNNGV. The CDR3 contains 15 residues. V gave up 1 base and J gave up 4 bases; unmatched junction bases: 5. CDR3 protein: CASSLADRGPYGYTF. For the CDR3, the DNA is TGTGCCAGCAGCTTAGCAGACAGGGGCCCCTATGGCTACACCTTC.

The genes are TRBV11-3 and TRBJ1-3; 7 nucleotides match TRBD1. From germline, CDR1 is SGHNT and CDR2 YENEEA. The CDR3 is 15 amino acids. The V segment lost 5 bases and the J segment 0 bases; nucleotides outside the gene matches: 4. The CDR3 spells CASSPGTASGNTIYF. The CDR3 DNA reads TGTGCCAGCAGCCCCGGGACAGCCTCTGGAAACACCATATATTTT.

The CDR3 loop is CASSTGTGVHEQYF. CDR3 in DNA: TGTGCCAGCAGCACCGGGACAGGGGTCCACGAGCAGTACTTC. The chain carries TRBV6-6 and TRBJ2-7, with TRBD1 identical over 10 bases. V gave up 6 bases and J gave up 5 bases; unmatched junction bases: 7. This CDR3 region has 14 residues. CDR1 and CDR2 (germline): MNHNY, SVGAGI (reference sequence).